This record concerns one TCR beta chain sequence. This same CDR3 is encoded by further DNA sequences in the sample. These data originate in a study of shared clonotypes between healthy human individuals. Some clones are missing from TCRdb's copy, which holds only in-frame ones; the method was immunoSEQ multiplex PCR. Among a few million clones listed, approximately 95% were seen once. The J segment lost 2 bases and the V segment lost 6 bases, leaving 2 bases of the junction unmatched. CDR1 and CDR2 (germline): SNHLY, FYNNEI. The CDR3 has 13 amino acids. The sequence was collected from a man younger than 35 in good health. Some clones in this sample may be carry-over from other donors' samples. The sequencing sample was made of naive CD4+ T cells from PBMCs. Subset of the sample: CD45RA+ positively selected. This chain connects TRBV2 to TRBJ1-2; 8 nucleotides line up with TRBD1. CDR3 sequence (DNA): TGTGCCAGCAGCCGGACAGGGAACTATGGCTACACCTTC. Translation gives CASSRTGNYGYTF. Full variable domain (missing parts from reference TRBV2 and TRBJ1-2): EPEVTQTPSHQVTQMGQEVILRCVPISNHLYFYWYRQILGQKVEFLVSFYNNEISEKSEIFDDQFSVERPDGSNFTLKIRSTKLEDSAMYFCASSRTGNYGYTFGSGTRLTVV.